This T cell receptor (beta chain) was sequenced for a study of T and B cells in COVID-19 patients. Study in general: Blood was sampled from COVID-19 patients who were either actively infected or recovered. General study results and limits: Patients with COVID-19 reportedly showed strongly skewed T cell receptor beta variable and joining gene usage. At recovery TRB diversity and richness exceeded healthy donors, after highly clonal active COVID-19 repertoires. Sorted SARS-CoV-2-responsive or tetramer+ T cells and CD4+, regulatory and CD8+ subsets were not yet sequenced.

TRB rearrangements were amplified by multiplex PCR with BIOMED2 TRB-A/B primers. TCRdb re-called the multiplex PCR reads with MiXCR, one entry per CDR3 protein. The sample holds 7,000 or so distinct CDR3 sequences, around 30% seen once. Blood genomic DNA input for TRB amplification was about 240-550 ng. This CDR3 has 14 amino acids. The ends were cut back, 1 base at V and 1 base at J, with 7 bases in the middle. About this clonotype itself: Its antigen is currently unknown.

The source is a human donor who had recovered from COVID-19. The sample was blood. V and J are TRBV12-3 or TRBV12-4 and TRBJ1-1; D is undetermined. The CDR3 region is CASSLGSGNTEAFF. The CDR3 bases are TGTGCCAGCAGTTTAGGTTCAGGGAACACTGAAGCTTTCTTT.